These 19 T cell receptor beta chains originate from one sample sequenced in a study of human T cells and chemical hapten exposure. TCRdb reprocessed the RACE reads via MiXCR and lists one record per CDR3 protein. The sample lists some 41,000 distinct CDR3 sequences, just under 4% occurring once. Documented time point: patch test 1, 2 weeks after DPC sensitization. Treatment defined: therapeutic diphenylcyclopropenone sensitization with weekly scalp DPC. Total RNA was isolated from whole blood that had not been fractionated. The sequenced sample was whole blood, obtained in connection with sensitization to the hapten diphenylcyclopropenone (DPC). The receptors come from a man aged 50-60 years with alopecia areata. Some clones in this sample may be carry-over from other donors' samples.

This clonotype was counted many times. The rearrangement joins TRBV20-1 to TRBJ2-3; 10 positions agree with TRBD1. Germline CDR1 is DFQATT and CDR2 is SNEGSKA (reference sequence). The CDR3 sequence is 14 residues long. Losses at the gene ends were 6 bases for V and 5 bases for J; bases not matched to a gene: 8. Here the CDR3 DNA reads TGCAGTGCCACCAGGACAGGGGGTGGAGATACGCAGTATTTT. As protein: CSATRTGGGDTQYF.

This clonotype showed up just a few times. The chain recombines TRBV30 with TRBJ1-1; the D is unclear. V was trimmed by 3 bases and J by 1 base, leaving 9 bases between them. CDR1 is GTSNPN, CDR2 SVGIG, per germline (reference sequence). The CDR3 has 13 amino acids. CDR3 residues: CAWREKQNTEAFF. The CDR3 DNA follows: TGTGCCTGGAGGGAAAAGCAGAACACTGAAGCTTTCTTT.

This clonotype was observed many times. This sequence joins TRBV27 and TRBJ2-5; 7 positions agree with TRBD2. The V gene end was trimmed by 4 bases and the J gene end by 2 bases; junction bases not matched to a gene: 4. This CDR3 is built from 14 residues. The V gene's germline CDR1 is MNHEY and CDR2 SMNVEV (reference sequence). As DNA, the CDR3 is TGTGCCAGCAGTTGGGAGGGGCAGCAAGAGACCCAGTACTTC. It translates to CASSWEGQQETQYF.

This CDR3 reads CASSMSGLTNYGYTF. Written as DNA, the CDR3 is TGTGCCAGCAGTATGTCAGGGCTTACTAACTATGGCTACACCTTC. The rearrangement links TRBV27 to TRBJ1-2; tentative D call: TRBD1 (5 bases). Germline V gives CDR1 MNHEY, CDR2 SMNVEV (reference sequence). This CDR3 contains 15 residues. Trimming pared 5 bases from V and 0 bases from J, leaving 13 bases between.

There are many counts of this clonotype. The chain employs TRBV6-5 and TRBJ1-5, with no clear D. CDR3 size: 13 residues. CDR1 is MNHEY and CDR2 is SVGAGI in the germline V gene. The V end lost 8 bases, the J end lost 3 bases, and 11 bases lay between the germline ends. The CDR3 here is CASRRQPNQPQHF. For the CDR3, the DNA is TGTGCCAGCCGTCGGCAGCCCAATCAGCCCCAGCATTTT.

The sample holds many counts of this clonotype. The chain joins TRBV7-2 to TRBJ2-1; D might be TRBD2 (8 bases). CDR3 length: 17 amino acids. CDR1 and CDR2 from the germline V gene are SGHTA and FQGNSA. V dropped 5 bases and J dropped 1 base, with 18 bases sitting between them. The CDR3 coding sequence is TGTGCCAGCAGCCCACTAGCGGCAGGGGGATCCTACAATGAGCAGTTCTTC. It codes for CASSPLAAGGSYNEQFF.

This clonotype was counted at least ten times. The J gene is TRBJ1-5, the V gene TRBV6-1; 8 positions agree with TRBD1. The CDR3 is made up of 18 amino acids. Trimming cost V 1 base and J 3 bases; bases outside gene matches: 11. Germline V gene data show CDR1 as MNHNS and CDR2 as SASEGT. The CDR3 bases are TGTGCCAGCAGTGAAGAGGGGAGGGTCAGGGGGCTCAATCAGCCCCAGCATTTT. It translates to CASSEEGRVRGLNQPQHF.

In regard to this clonotype: One base away lies a much larger clone, so this may be a sequencing read error. This rearrangement joins TRBV10-3 to TRBJ1-2; tentative D call: TRBD1 (6 bases). The germline V gene has CDR1 ENHRY and CDR2 SYGVKD. The CDR3 length is 16 residues. In DNA form, the CDR3 reads TGTGCCATCAACGAAAGGACAGAGACCCCTAACGATGGCTACACCTTC. This sequence encodes CAINERTETPNDGYTF.

This clonotype was counted ten times or more. This sequence joins TRBV28 and TRBJ2-7, with 10 bases that match TRBD2. CDR3 size: 15 residues. CDR1 and CDR2 from the germline V gene are MDHEN and SYDVKM. Unmatched junction bases numbered 12, after V lost 6 bases and J lost 7 bases. The CDR3 DNA reads as TGTGCCAGCAGCGATGTGGTAGCGGGAGGCCAAGAGCAGTACTTC. Its translation: CASSDVVAGGQEQYF.

This clonotype was detected ten times or more. V usage is TRBV11-2 and J usage is TRBJ2-3; possibly TRBD2 for D (5 bases). Per the germline V gene, CDR1 is SGHAT and CDR2 is FQNNGV. The CDR3 totals 14 residues. V lost 5 bases and J lost 0, with 9 bases in between. In nucleotides, the CDR3 is TGTGCCAGCAGCCCTACTAGGAGCACAGATACGCAGTATTTT. Translated: CASSPTRSTDTQYF.

This clonotype was detected many times. CDR3 region: CASSLALASGSVYEQYF. CDR3 bases: TGTGCCAGCAGCTTAGCCCTGGCTAGCGGGAGTGTGTACGAGCAGTACTTC. V is TRBV11-2 and J is TRBJ2-7, with 10 bases that match TRBD2. With V trimmed by 1 base and J by 4 bases, 10 bases remained unmatched. CDR3 length: 17 residues. The germline V gene encodes CDR1 SGHAT and CDR2 FQNNGV.

This clonotype was counted ten times or more. The chain's CDR3 is CASSRTGGTGELFF. CDR3 DNA: TGTGCCAGCAGCAGGACGGGGGGCACCGGGGAGCTGTTTTTT. This chain connects TRBV27 to TRBJ2-2, with TRBD2 matching over 7 bases. There are 14 residues in the CDR3. V shed 6 bases and J 4 bases; nucleotides not matched to a gene: 5. Looked up from germline, CDR1 is MNHEY and CDR2 is SMNVEV (reference sequence).

This clonotype was counted at least ten times. The rearrangement uses TRBV28 and TRBJ1-5; D possibly corresponds to TRBD1 (6 bases). Germline lookup yields CDR1 MDHEN and CDR2 SYDVKM. V gave up 5 bases and J gave up 6 bases, with 14 bases separating them. This CDR3 region has 14 residues. In DNA form, the CDR3 reads TGTGCCAGCAGTCCACCCCAGGGGCGTCAGCCCCAGCATTTT. It specifies CASSPPQGRQPQHF.

The table lists this clonotype with many counts. V usage is TRBV20-1 and J usage is TRBJ2-1; D possibly matches TRBD1 or TRBD2 (6 bases each). There are 15 residues in the CDR3. Trimming pared 0 bases from V and 4 bases from J, leaving 13 bases between. Germline V CDR1 and CDR2: DFQATT, SNEGSKA (reference sequence). The CDR3 DNA reads as TGCAGTGCTAGAGATCGGGGGCGGGCTTACAATGAGCAGTTCTTC. It translates to CSARDRGRAYNEQFF.

The rearrangement links TRBV28 to TRBJ1-1, with TRBD1 identical over 9 bases. CDR1 and CDR2 (germline): MDHEN, SYDVKM. The junction had 5 bases not matched to a gene; V was cut back by 6 bases and J by 0 bases. The CDR3 contains 15 residues. The CDR3 DNA sequence: TGTGCCAGCAGGGAACAGGGGGCGATGAACACTGAAGCTTTCTTT. Translating it yields CASREQGAMNTEAFF.

This clonotype has ten or more counts. One junction end disagrees with the germline gene, perhaps due to a read error. The chain employs TRBV15 and TRBJ1-1; tentatively, D is TRBD1 (5 bases). This CDR3 has 15 residues. Germline V CDR1 and CDR2: LNHNV, YYDKDF (reference sequence). The CDR3 region is CATSDPGRGLAWILF. Here the CDR3 DNA reads TGTGCCACCAGCGACCCTGGAAGGGGTTTGGCGTGGATACTCTTT.

This clonotype was picked up many times. This chain joins TRBV28 and TRBJ2-2, with D possibly TRBD2 on 5 matching bases. Germline CDR1 MDHEN, CDR2 SYDVKM. This CDR3 spans 15 amino acids. The V end was cut by 7 bases, the J end by 1 base, with 13 bases between. The CDR3 DNA follows: TGTGCCAGCATCTCGGGGATTCTGAACACCGGGGAGCTGTTTTTT. Protein product: CASISGILNTGELFF.

This clonotype was found many times. The chain couples TRBV7-2 to TRBJ2-1; D might be TRBD2 (6 bases). Germline-derived CDR1 and CDR2 are SGHTA and FQGNSA. V lost 7 bases, J lost 6 bases, and 16 bases lay in between. The CDR3 consists of 14 residues. The CDR3 DNA follows: TGTGCCAGCACCACTAGCCCCTCTACCAATGAGCAGTTCTTC. It yields the protein CASTTSPSTNEQFF.

J is TRBJ2-3 and V is TRBV6-6; tentatively, D is TRBD2 (6 bases). The CDR3 runs to 14 residues. V was clipped by 2 bases and J by 4 bases, with 10 bases between them. Germline CDR1 reads MNHNY; CDR2 reads SVGAGI (reference sequence). The CDR3 region is CASSYPGESDTQYF. The CDR3 DNA is TGTGCCAGCAGTTACCCGGGGGAGTCAGATACGCAGTATTTT.